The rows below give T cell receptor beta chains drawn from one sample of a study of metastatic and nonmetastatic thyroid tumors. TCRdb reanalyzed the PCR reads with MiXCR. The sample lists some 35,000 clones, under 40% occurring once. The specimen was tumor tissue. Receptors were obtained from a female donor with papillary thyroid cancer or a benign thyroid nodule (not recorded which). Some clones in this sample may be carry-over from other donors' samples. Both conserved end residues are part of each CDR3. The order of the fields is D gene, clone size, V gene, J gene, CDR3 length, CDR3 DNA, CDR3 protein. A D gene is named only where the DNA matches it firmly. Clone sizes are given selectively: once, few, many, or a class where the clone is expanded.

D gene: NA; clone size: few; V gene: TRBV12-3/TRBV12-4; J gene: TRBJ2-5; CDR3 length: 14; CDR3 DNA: TGTGCCAGCAGTTTACTGGCTAGCAGTGAGACCCAGTACTTC; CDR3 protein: CASSLLASSETQYF
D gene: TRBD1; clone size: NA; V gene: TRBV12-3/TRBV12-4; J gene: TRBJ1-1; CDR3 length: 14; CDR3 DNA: TGTGCCAGCAGCCGGGACAGGACGAACACTGAAGCTTTCTTT; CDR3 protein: CASSRDRTNTEAFF
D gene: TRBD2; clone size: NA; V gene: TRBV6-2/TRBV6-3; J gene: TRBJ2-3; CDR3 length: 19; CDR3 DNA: TGTGCCAGCAAATCCGGGACCGACGGACTAGCGGGCATCACAGATACGCAGTATTTT; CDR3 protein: CASKSGTDGLAGITDTQYF
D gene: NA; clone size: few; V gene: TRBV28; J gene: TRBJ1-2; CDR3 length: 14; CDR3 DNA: TGTGCCAGCAGACTAGGACGGACTAACTATGGCTACACCTTC; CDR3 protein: CASRLGRTNYGYTF
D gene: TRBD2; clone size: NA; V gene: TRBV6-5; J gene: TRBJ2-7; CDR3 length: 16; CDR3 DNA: TGTGCCAGCAGTTCCCCATCGGGACTAGCGGGAAACGAGCAGTACTTC; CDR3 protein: CASSSPSGLAGNEQYF
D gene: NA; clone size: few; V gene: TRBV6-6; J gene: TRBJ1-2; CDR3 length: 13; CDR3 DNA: TGTGCCAGCAGTTACTCAGTTAACTATGGCTACACCTTC; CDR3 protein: CASSYSVNYGYTF
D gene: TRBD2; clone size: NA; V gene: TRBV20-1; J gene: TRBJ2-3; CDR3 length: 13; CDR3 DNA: TGCAGTGCTAGAGAGGGGACTAGTCATACGCAGTATTTT; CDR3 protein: CSAREGTSHTQYF
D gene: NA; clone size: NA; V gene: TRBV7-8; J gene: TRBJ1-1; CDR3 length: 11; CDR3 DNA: TGTGCCAGCAGGGAGATCGGTGAAGCTTTCTTT; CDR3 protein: CASREIGEAFF
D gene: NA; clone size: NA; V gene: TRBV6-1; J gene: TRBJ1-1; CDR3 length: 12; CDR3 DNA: TGTGCCAGCAGGCAGGGTAACACTGAAGCTTTCTTT; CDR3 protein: CASRQGNTEAFF
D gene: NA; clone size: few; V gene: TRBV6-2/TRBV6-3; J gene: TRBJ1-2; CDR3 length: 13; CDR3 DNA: TGTGCCAGCAGTTACTCTTTAACTTATGGCTACACCTTC; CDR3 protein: CASSYSLTYGYTF
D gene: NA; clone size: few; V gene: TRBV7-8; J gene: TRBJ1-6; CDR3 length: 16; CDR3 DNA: TGTGCCAGCAGCTTAAAGTCGTCCCTCTATAATTCACCCCTCCACTTT; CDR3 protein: CASSLKSSLYNSPLHF
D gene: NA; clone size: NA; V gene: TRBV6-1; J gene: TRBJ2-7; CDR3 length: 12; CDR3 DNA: TGTGCCAGCGGGGGGCAGACCTACGAGCAGTACTTC; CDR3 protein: CASGGQTYEQYF
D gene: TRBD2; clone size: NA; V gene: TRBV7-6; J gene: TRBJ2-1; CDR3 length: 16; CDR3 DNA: TGTGCCAGCAGCTTAGAAGCGGGAGTCATCCCCAATGAGCAGTTCTTC; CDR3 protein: CASSLEAGVIPNEQFF
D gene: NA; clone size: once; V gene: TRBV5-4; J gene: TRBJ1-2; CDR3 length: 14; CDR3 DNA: TGTGCCAGCAGTTCCGGAAGTTCGTGGGGTGGCTACACCTTC; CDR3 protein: CASSSGSSWGGYTF
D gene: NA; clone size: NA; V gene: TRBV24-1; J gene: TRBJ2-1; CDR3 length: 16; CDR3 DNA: TGTGCCACCAGTGATTTTGGTCTCCTCGGGGACAATGAGCAGTTCTTC; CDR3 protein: CATSDFGLLGDNEQFF
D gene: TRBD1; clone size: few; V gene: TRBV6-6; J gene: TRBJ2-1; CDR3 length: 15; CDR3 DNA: TGTGCCAGCAGTTACCTATCCCTGACAGGGAATGAGCAGTTCTTC; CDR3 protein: CASSYLSLTGNEQFF
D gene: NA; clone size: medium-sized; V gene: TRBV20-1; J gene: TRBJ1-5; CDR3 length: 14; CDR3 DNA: TGCAGTGCTAGCTCGGGGGGGCGCAATCAGCCCCAGCATTTT; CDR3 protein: CSASSGGRNQPQHF
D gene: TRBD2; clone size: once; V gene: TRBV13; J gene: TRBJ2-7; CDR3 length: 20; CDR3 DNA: TGTGCCAGCAGCAAGTTCAAGACTAGCGGGAGGGCCGTTCCCACCTACGAGCAGTACTTC; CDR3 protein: CASSKFKTSGRAVPTYEQYF
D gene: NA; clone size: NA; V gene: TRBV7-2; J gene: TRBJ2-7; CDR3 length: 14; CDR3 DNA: TGTGCCAGCAGCTTAGGAGCGAGCAGCCGGGAGCAGTACTTC; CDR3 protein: CASSLGASSREQYF
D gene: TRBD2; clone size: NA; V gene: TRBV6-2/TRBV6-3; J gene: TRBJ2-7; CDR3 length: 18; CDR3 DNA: TGTGCCAGCAGTTACGCCAGGACTAGCGGGAGATCCTTTGGCGAGCAGTACTTC; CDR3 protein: CASSYARTSGRSFGEQYF
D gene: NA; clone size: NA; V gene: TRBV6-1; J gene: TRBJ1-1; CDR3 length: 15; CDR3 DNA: TGTGCCAGCAGCCGCCCGACGTGGGGCTACACTGAAGCTTTCTTT; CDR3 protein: CASSRPTWGYTEAFF
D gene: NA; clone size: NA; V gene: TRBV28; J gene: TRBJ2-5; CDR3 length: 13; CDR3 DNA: TGTGCCAGCAGTCTCTCGTGGGAAGAGACCCAGTACTTC; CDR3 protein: CASSLSWEETQYF
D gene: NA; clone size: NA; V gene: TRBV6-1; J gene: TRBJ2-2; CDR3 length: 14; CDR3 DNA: TGTGCCAGCAGAAGGGGGACAATCACCGGGGAGCTGTTTTTT; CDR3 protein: CASRRGTITGELFF
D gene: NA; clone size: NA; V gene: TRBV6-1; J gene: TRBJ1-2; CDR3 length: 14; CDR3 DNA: TGTGCCAGCAGAGACACATACTATAACTATGGCTACACCTTC; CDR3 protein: CASRDTYYNYGYTF
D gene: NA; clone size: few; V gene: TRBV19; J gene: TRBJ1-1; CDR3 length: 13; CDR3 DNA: TGTGCCAGACCAGACGTGAAGGATACTGAAGCTTTCTTT; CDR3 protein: CARPDVKDTEAFF
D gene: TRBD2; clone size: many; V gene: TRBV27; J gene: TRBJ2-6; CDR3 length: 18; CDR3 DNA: TGTGCCAGCAGACCTGAAGCGGGAGGTCTGTCCGGGGCCAACGTCCTGACTTTC; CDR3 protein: CASRPEAGGLSGANVLTF
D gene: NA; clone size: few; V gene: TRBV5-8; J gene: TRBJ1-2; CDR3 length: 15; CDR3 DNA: TGTGCCAGCAGCTTCCGGGGTCCTTTTAACTATGGCTACACCTTC; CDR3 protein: CASSFRGPFNYGYTF
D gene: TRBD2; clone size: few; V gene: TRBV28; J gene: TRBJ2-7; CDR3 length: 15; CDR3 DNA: TGTGCCAGCAGTTTATTGGTAGCGGGGGGAATCGAGCAGTACTTC; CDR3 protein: CASSLLVAGGIEQYF
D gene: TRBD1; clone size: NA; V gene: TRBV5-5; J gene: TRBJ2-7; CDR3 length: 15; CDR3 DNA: TGTGCCAGCAGCTTACGGTCAGGGGGTCCGGATGAGCAGTACTTC; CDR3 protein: CASSLRSGGPDEQYF
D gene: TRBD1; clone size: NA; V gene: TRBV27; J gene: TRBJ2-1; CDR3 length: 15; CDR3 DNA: TGTGCCAGCAGTCCCCTCGGGACAGGAAGTTTTGAGCAGTTCTTC; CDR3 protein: CASSPLGTGSFEQFF
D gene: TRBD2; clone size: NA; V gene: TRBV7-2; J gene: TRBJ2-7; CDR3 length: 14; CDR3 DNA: TGTGCCAGCAGCCCTAGCGGGGGAACCTACGAGCAGTACTTC; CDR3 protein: CASSPSGGTYEQYF
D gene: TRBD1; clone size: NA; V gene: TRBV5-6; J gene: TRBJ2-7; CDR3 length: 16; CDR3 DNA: TGTGCCAGCAGCTTGGGTCAGGGGGCCGTATTCTACGAGCAGTACTTC; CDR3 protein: CASSLGQGAVFYEQYF
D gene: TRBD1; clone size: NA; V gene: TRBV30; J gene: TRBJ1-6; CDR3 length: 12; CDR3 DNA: TGTGCCGTGACAGGGGAGCATTCACCCCTCCACTTT; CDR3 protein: CAVTGEHSPLHF
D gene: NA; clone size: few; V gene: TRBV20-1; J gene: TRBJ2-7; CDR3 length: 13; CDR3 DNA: TGCAGTTACTTAGATATGAGCTCCTACGAGCAGTACTTC; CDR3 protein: CSYLDMSSYEQYF
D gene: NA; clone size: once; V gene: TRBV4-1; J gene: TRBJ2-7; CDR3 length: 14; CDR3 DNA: TGCGCCAGCAGCCAAGACAGGTTGGGCTACGAGCAGTACTTC; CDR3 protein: CASSQDRLGYEQYF
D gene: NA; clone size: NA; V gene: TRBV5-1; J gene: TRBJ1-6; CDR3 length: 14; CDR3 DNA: TGCGCCAGCAGCCCGTCCCAGGATATTCAGGCCCTCCACTTT; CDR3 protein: CASSPSQDIQALHF
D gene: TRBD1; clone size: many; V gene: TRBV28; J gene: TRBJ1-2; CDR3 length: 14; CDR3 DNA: TGTGCCAGCAGCTTCGCATTAGGGGGCTCAGGCTACACCTTC; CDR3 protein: CASSFALGGSGYTF
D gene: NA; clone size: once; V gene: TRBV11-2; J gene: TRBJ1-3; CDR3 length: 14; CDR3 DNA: TGTGCCAGCAGCACACAGGGAACCGGAAACACCATATATTTT; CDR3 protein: CASSTQGTGNTIYF
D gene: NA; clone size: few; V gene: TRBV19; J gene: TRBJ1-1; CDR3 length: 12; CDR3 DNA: TGTGCCAGTTTCCGGGAGAACACTGAAGCTTTCTTT; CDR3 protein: CASFRENTEAFF
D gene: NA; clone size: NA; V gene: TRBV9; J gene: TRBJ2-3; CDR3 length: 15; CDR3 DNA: TGTGCCAGCAGCGCCGGGACCATCTTAACAGATACGCAGTATTTT; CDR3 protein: CASSAGTILTDTQYF
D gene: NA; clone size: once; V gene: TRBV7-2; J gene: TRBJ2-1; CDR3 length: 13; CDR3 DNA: TGTGCCAGCACCCCTCGGCGGGACGAGGAGCAGTTCTTC; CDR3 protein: CASTPRRDEEQFF
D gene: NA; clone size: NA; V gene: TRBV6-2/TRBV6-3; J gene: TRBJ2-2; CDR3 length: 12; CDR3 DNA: TGTGCCAGCGAGCAAAACACCGGGGAGCTGTTTTTT; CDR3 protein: CASEQNTGELFF
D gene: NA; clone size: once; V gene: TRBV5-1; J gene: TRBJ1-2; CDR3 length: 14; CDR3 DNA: TGCGCCAGCAGCTTGTGTGGGGGGGCTCATGGCTACACCTTC; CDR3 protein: CASSLCGGAHGYTF
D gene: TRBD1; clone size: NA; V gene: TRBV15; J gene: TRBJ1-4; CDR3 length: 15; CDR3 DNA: TGTGCCACCAGCAGACGGACAGGGCTTAATGAAAAACTGTTTTTT; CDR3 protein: CATSRRTGLNEKLFF